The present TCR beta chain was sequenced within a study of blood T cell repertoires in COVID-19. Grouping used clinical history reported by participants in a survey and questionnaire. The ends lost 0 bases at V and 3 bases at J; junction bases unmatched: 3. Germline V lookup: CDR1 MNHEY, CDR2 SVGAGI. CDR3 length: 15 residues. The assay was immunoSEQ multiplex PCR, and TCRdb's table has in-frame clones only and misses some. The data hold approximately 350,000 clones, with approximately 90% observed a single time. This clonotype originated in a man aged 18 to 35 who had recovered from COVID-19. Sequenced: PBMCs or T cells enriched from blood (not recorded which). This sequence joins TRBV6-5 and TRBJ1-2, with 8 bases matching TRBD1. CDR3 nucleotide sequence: TGTGCCAGCAGTTACTCCGCAGGGGGCGACTATGGCTACACCTTC. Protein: CASSYSAGGDYGYTF.